What follows is one T cell receptor (beta chain) and its context. TCRdb's table, derived via immunoSEQ multiplex PCR, lists solely in-frame clones and lacks some. Of about 600,000 clones in the sample, 95% to 98% were seen once. The data were taken from a study of shared clonotypes between healthy human individuals. The wider study: CD8 memory received one plate per donor, CD8 naive two, CD4 memory three and CD4 naive three.

The ends lost 5 bases at V and 5 bases at J; junction bases unmatched: 7. In germline, CDR1 is SGDLS, CDR2 YYNGEE. The CDR3 runs to 15 residues. The receptor was derived from a woman aged 25 to 39 in good health. V and J are TRBV9 and TRBJ2-1; 10 bases match TRBD2. Sequenced sample: naive CD4+ T cells sorted from blood. The subset was: CD45RA+ positively selected. CDR3 bases: TGTGCCAGCAGTGGGACTAGCGCTCCAAACAATGAGCAGTTCTTC. It codes for CASSGTSAPNNEQFF. Combining the CDR3 with reference TRBV9 and TRBJ2-1 gives the whole variable domain DSGVTQTPKHLITATGQRVTLRCSPRSGDLSVYWYQQSLDQGLQFLIQYYNGEERAKGNILERFSAQQFPDLHSELNLSSLELGDSALYFCASSGTSAPNNEQFFGPGTRLTVL.